The present T cell receptor beta chain was sequenced within a study of siplizumab effects on memory and regulatory T cells. Clones were sequenced by immunoSEQ multiplex PCR, and TCRdb holds only the in-frame ones, with some missing. The sample includes about 120,000 clones, over 85% of them seen just once. Germline V gene sequence: CDR1 SGHRS, CDR2 YFSETQ. Deletions cut 0 bases from V and 5 bases from J, with 9 bases between. This CDR3 has 13 amino acids. V is TRBV5-1 and J is TRBJ2-7; unclear D gene. This receptor was taken from a human donor in good health. The sequenced sample consisted of non-Treg CD4+ T cells sorted from blood. Written as DNA, the CDR3 is TGCGCCAGCAGCTTGGAAGGGCGCCACGAGCAGTACTTC. It yields the protein CASSLEGRHEQYF.